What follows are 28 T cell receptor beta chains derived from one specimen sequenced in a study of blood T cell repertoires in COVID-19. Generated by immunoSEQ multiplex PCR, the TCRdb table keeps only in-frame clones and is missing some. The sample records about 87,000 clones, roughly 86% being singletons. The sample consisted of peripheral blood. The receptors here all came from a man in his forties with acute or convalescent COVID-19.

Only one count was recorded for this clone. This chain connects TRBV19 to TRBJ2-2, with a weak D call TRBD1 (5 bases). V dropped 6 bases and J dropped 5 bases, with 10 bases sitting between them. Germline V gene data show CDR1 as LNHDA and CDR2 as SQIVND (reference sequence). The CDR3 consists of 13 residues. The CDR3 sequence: CASRTRETGELFF. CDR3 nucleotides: TGTGCCAGTAGGACCAGGGAAACCGGGGAGCTGTTTTTT.

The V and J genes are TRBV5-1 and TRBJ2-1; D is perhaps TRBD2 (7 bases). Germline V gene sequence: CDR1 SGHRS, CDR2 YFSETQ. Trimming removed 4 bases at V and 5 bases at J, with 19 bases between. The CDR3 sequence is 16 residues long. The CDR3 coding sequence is TGCGCCAGCAGCAACTACAGGGCGGGGGCAAACAATGAGCAGTTCTTC. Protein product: CASSNYRAGANNEQFF. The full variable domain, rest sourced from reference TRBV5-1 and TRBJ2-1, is KAGVTQTPRYLIKTRGQQVTLSCSPISGHRSVSWYQQTPGQGLQFLFEYFSETQRNKGNFPGRFSGRQFSNSRSEMNVSTLELGDSALYLCASSNYRAGANNEQFFGPGTRLTVL.

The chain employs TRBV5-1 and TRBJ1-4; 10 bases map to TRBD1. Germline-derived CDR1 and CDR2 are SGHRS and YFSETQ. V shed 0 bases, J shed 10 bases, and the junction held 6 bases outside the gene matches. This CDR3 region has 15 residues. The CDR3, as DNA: TGCGCCAGCAGCTTGGCCGGACAGGGGGGCGCAAAACTGTTTTTT. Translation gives CASSLAGQGGAKLFF.

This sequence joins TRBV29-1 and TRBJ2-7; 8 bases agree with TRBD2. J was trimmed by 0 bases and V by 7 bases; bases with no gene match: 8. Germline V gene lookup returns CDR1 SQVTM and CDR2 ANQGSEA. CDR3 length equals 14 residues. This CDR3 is CSGYKRERSYEQYF. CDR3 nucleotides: TGCAGCGGGTATAAGCGGGAGCGCTCCTACGAGCAGTACTTC.

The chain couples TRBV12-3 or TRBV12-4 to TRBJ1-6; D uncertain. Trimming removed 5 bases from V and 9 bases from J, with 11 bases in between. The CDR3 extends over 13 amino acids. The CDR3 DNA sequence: TGTGCCAGCAGTCCCTTAGCCTTTTCACCCCTCCACTTT. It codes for CASSPLAFSPLHF.

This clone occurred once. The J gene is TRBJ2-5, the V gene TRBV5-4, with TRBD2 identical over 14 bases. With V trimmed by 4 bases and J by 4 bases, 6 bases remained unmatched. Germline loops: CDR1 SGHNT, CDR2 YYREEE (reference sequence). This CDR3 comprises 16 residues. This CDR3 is CASSGTSGGLGETQYF. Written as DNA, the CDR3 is TGTGCCAGCAGCGGGACTAGCGGGGGCCTCGGAGAGACCCAGTACTTC.

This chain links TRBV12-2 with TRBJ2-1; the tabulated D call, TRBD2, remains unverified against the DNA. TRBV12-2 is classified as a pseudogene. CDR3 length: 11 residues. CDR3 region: CASRLFGEQFF. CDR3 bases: TGTGCAAGTCGCCTATTCGGTGAGCAGTTCTTC.

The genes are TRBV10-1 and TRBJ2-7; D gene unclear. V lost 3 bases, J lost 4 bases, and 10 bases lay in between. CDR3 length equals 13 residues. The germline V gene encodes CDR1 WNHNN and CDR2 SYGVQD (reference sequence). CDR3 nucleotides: TGCGCCAGCAGTGAAATGCGCGCTTACGAGCAGTACTTC. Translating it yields CASSEMRAYEQYF.

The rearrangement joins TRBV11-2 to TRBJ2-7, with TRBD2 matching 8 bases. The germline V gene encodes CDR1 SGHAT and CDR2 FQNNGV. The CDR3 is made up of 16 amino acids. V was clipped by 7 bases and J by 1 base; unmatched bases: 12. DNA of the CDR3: TGTGCCAGCACCCGGGGGGGGGCGGGGCCTTCCTACGAGCAGTACTTC. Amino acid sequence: CASTRGGAGPSYEQYF.

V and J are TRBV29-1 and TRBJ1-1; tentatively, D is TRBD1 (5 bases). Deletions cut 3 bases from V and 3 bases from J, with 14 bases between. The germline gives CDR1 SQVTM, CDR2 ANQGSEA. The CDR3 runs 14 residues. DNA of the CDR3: TGCAGCGTTGATGCCCTAGGGGCGGACACTGAAGCTTTCTTT. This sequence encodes CSVDALGADTEAFF.

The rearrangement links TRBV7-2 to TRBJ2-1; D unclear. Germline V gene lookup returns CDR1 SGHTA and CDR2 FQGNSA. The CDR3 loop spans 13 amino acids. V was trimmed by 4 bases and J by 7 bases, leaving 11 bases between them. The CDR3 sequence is CASSYGEENEQFF. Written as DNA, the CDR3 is TGTGCCAGCAGCTACGGTGAGGAAAATGAGCAGTTCTTC.

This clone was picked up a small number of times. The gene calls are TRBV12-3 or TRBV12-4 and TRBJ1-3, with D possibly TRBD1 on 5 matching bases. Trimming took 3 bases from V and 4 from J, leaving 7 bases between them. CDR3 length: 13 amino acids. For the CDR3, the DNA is TGTGCCAGCAGTTTTCAGGGAGGAAACACCATATATTTT. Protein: CASSFQGGNTIYF.

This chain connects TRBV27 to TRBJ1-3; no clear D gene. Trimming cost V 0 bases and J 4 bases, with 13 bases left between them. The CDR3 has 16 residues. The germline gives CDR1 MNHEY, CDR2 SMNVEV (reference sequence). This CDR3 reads CASSLSSGTLGNTIYF. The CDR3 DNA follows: TGTGCCAGCAGTTTATCTAGCGGTACTCTGGGAAACACCATATATTTT.

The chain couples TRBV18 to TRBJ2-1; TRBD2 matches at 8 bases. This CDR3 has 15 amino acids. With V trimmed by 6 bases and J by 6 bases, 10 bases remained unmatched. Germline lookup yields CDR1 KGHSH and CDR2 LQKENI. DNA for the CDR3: TGTGCCAGCTCTCCAGAGGCGGGGGGCGGCAATGAGCAGTTCTTC. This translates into CASSPEAGGGNEQFF.

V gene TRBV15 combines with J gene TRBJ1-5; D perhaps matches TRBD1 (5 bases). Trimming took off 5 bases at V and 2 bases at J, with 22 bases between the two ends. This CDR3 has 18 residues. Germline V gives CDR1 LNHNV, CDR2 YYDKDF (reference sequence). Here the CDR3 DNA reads TGTGCCACCAGCGCCCAGGTCGGGACTGCTGGGGGCAATCAGCCCCAGCATTTT. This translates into CATSAQVGTAGGNQPQHF.

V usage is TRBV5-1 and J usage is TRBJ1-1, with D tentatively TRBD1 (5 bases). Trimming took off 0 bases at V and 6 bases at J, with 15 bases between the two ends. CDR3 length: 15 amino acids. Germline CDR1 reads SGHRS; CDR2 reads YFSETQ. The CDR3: CASSLEGWGNAEAFF. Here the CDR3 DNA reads TGCGCCAGCAGCTTGGAGGGGTGGGGAAACGCTGAAGCTTTCTTT.

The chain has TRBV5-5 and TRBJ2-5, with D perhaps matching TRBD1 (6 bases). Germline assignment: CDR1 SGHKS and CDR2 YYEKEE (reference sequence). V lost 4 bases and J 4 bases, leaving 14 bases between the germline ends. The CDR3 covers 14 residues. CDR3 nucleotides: TGTGCCAGCAGCCGCACAGGGTTTGGAGAGACCCAGTACTTC. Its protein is CASSRTGFGETQYF.

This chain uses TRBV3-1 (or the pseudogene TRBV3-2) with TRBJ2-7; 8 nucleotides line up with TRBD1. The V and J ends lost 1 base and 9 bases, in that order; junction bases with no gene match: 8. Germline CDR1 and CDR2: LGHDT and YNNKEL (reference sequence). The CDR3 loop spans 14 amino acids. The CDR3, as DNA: TGTGCCAGCAGCCAAGTTGGGCAGGGGGCCGGGCAGTACTTC. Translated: CASSQVGQGAGQYF.

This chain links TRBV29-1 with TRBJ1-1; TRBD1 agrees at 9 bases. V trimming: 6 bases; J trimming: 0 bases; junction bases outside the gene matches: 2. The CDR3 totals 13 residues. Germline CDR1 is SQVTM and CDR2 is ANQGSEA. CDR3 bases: TGCAGCGTGGGGACAGGGATGAACACTGAAGCTTTCTTT. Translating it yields CSVGTGMNTEAFF.

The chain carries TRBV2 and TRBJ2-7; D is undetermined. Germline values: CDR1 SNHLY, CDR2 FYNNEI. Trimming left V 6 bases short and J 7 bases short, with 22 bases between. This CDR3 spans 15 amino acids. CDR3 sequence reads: CASSERGGSLKEQYF. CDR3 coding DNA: TGTGCCAGCAGCGAGCGAGGCGGTTCCCTAAAAGAGCAGTACTTC.

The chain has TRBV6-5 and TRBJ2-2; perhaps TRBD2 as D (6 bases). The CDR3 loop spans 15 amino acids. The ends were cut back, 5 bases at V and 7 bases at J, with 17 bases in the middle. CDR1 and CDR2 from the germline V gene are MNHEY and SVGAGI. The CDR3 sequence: CASSPDYLRHGELFF. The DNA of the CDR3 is TGTGCCAGCAGTCCGGACTATCTTCGTCACGGGGAGCTGTTTTTT.

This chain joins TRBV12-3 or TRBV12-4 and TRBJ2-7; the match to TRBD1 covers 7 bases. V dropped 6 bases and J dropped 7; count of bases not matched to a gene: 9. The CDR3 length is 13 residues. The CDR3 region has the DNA TGTGCCAGCAGGTCGACAGGGAGTGTGGAGCAGTACTTC. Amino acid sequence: CASRSTGSVEQYF.

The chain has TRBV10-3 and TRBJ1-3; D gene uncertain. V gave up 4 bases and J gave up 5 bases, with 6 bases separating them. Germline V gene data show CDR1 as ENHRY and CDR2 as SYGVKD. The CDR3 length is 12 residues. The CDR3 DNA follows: TGTGCCATCAGTGGCACTCGAAACACCATATATTTT. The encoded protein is CAISGTRNTIYF.

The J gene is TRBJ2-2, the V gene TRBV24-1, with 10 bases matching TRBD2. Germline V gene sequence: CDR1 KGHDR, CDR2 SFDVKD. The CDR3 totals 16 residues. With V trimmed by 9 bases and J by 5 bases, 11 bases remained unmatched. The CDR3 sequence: CATYSGTSVGTGELFF. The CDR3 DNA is TGTGCCACCTACAGCGGGACTAGCGTTGGGACCGGGGAGCTGTTTTTT.

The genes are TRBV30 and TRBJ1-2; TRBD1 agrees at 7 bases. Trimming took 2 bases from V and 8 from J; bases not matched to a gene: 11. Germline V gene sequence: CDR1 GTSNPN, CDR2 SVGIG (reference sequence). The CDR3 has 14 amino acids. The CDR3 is CAWSFLQGLSGYTF. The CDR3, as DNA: TGTGCCTGGAGTTTCCTACAGGGGTTGAGCGGCTACACCTTC.

CDR3 in DNA: TGCGCCAGCAGCATTACAGGGGGACGCAATCAGCCCCAGCATTTT. Its protein is CASSITGGRNQPQHF. The chain uses TRBV5-1 and TRBJ1-5; 8 bases map to TRBD1. Germline assignment: CDR1 SGHRS and CDR2 YFSETQ. V lost 4 bases to trimming and J lost 2 bases; unmatched junction nucleotides: 5. The CDR3 covers 15 residues.

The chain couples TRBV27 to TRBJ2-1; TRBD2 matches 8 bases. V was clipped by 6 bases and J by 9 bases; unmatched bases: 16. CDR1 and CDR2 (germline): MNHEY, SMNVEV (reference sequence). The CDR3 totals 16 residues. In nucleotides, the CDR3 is TGTGCCAGCAGCCCCCCCGGGGTAGCGGGGTACGGTGAGCAGTTCTTC. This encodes CASSPPGVAGYGEQFF.

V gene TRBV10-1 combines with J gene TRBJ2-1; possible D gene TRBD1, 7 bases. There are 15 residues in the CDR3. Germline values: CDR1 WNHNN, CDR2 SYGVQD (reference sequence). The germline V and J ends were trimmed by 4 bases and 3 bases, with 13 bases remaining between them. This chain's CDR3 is CASSGAGQFYNEQFF. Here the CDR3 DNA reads TGCGCCAGCAGTGGGGCGGGACAGTTCTACAATGAGCAGTTCTTC.